This entry features one T cell receptor (beta chain) sequence. The ends were cut back, 5 bases at V and 0 bases at J, with 14 bases in the middle. This CDR3 region has 16 residues. Per germline, CDR1 SEHNR and CDR2 FQNEAQ (reference sequence). This record belongs to a study of blood T cells in healthy people across ages. The donors, aged about 6 to 95, were healthy Caucasians from Russia. The authors drew around 11 milliliters of peripheral blood from each donor. A second PCR, run for roughly 7 to 11 cycles, used a sample-barcoded 5' primer plus a J-beta primer mix. MiXCR, run by TCRdb on the 5' RACE reads, gives a single entry per CDR3 protein. Among approximately 850,000 distinct CDR3 sequences listed, about three fifths were seen once.

The source of this sequence is a man aged 30 to 45 in good health. Specimen: blood. This chain joins TRBV7-9 and TRBJ2-4, with D possibly called TRBD1 or TRBD2 (5 bases each). CDR3 bases: TGTGCCAGCAGCGACCCCACAGGACTAGCCAAAAACATTCAGTACTTC. This codes for CASSDPTGLAKNIQYF.